This T cell receptor beta chain was recovered during a study of cytomegalovirus exposure and HLA in healthy donors. Looking at the study overall: Researchers found that just over 80% of 398 genotyped donors fell within the Caucasian-associated ancestry cluster.

The study, taken as a whole, reports: TCR beta chains numbering some 150 were designated cytomegalovirus-associated. In vitro data verified a few CMV-associated chains as specific for CMV antigens.

A note on this clone: Its specificity is unknown.

Researchers ran the PCR with 60 Vbeta and 13 Jbeta primers. Clones were sequenced by immunoSEQ multiplex PCR, and TCRdb holds only the in-frame ones, with some missing. The repertoire holds 150,000 to 200,000 clones, roughly 80% seen once, with approximately 1.9% in the top ten. The trim removed 4 bases at V and 6 bases at J, leaving 4 bases unmatched. CDR3 length: 14 residues. CDR1 is MGHRA and CDR2 is YSYEKL in the germline V gene. The sequence was collected from a man aged 18 to 29 in good health and CMV-seronegative. The specimen sequenced was PBMCs. The V and J genes are TRBV4-1 and TRBJ1-5, with 9 bases that match TRBD1. CDR3 residues: CASSLGQGSQPQHF. Here the CDR3 DNA reads TGCGCCAGCAGCCTGGGACAGGGCAGTCAGCCCCAGCATTTT.